These T cell receptor beta chains were read from a single sample in a study of OX40 agonist ivuxolimab in advanced cancers. Sequencing used immunoSEQ multiplex PCR; TCRdb keeps in-frame clones, though not all of them. The sample lists more than 75,000 clones; around 80% were seen once. The specimen comprised CD4+ or CD8+ T cells sorted from blood, sampled in a trial of the OX40 agonist ivuxolimab. The receptor set was obtained from an adult with an advanced solid tumor such as melanoma, head and neck, liver or kidney cancer. The CDR3 runs from the conserved cysteine through the conserved F or W. The order of the fields is J gene, clone size, D gene, V gene, CDR3 protein, CDR3 DNA. A D gene is named only where the DNA matches it firmly. Some rows mark clone size as missing; the rest say once, few, many or name a class of expanded clone.

TRBJ2-3,.,TRBD1,TRBV19,CASRDGQGNTDTQYF,TGTGCCAGTAGAGATGGACAGGGCAACACAGATACGCAGTATTTT
TRBJ2-1,.,.,TRBV6-1,CASSERQGGSEQFF,TGTGCCAGCAGTGAACGGCAGGGTGGGAGTGAGCAGTTCTTC
TRBJ1-4,once,.,TRBV11-1,CASSLGLTGEKLFF,TGTGCCAGCAGCCTTGGGCTTACGGGAGAAAAACTGTTTTTT
TRBJ2-7,.,TRBD1,TRBV30,CAWIQGAYEQYF,TGTGCCTGGATACAGGGGGCCTACGAGCAGTACTTC
TRBJ1-1,.,TRBD1,TRBV5-6,CASSQDRGTEAFF,TGTGCCAGCAGCCAAGACAGGGGCACTGAAGCTTTCTTT
TRBJ1-5,once,.,TRBV10-3,CAISESATDRPNQPQHF,TGTGCCATCAGTGAGTCGGCCACGGACAGACCTAATCAGCCCCAGCATTTT
TRBJ2-2,.,.,TRBV7-3,CASSFSVMGTGELFF,TGTGCCAGCAGCTTCAGTGTAATGGGTACCGGGGAGCTGTTTTTT
TRBJ1-1,once,.,TRBV6-5,CASSYWGRMNTEAFF,TGTGCCAGCAGTTACTGGGGACGGATGAACACTGAAGCTTTCTTT
TRBJ1-5,many,.,TRBV7-2,CASSFRTGRGNQPQHF,TGTGCCAGCAGCTTTAGGACGGGGAGGGGCAATCAGCCCCAGCATTTT
TRBJ1-5,few,.,TRBV12-2,CASPLRDFNQPQHF,TGTGCAAGTCCCCTACGGGACTTCAATCAGCCCCAGCATTTT
TRBJ1-1,.,.,TRBV18,CASSRAGANTEAFF,TGTGCCAGCTCACGGGCGGGGGCGAACACTGAAGCTTTCTTT
TRBJ2-7,.,.,TRBV6-5,CASSYSISGVYYEQYF,TGTGCCAGCAGTTACTCGATTTCCGGGGTATACTACGAGCAGTACTTC
TRBJ2-7,.,.,TRBV2,CASTESESSYEQYF,TGTGCCAGTACTGAATCTGAGAGCTCCTACGAGCAGTACTTC
TRBJ2-2,.,.,TRBV28,CATRSGNRGTGELFF,TGTGCCACCAGATCCGGGAATCGGGGCACCGGGGAGCTGTTTTTT
TRBJ1-1,.,.,TRBV2,CASSPTGNTEAFF,TGTGCCAGCAGTCCGACAGGTAACACTGAAGCTTTCTTT
TRBJ2-3,.,.,TRBV19,CASKGQVTQYF,TGTGCCAGTAAGGGCCAGGTTACGCAGTATTTT
TRBJ2-4,.,TRBD1,TRBV7-2,CASSYPGTGENIQYF,TGTGCCAGCAGCTACCCCGGGACAGGGGAAAACATTCAGTACTTC
TRBJ2-3,.,.,TRBV18,CASTTHDSTGTDTQYF,TGTGCCAGCACGACCCACGACAGCACCGGGACAGATACGCAGTATTTT
TRBJ1-5,.,.,TRBV27,CASKGGGGLMDNQPQHF,TGTGCCAGCAAAGGCGGGGGAGGACTTATGGACAATCAGCCCCAGCATTTT
TRBJ2-4,.,.,TRBV7-2,CASSSGTAKNIQYF,TGTGCCAGCAGCTCCGGGACAGCCAAAAACATTCAGTACTTC
TRBJ1-2,once,TRBD1,TRBV7-2,CASSLVTGGGNYGYTF,TGTGCCAGCAGCTTAGTAACAGGGGGCGGGAACTATGGCTACACCTTC
TRBJ2-7,.,TRBD1,TRBV5-1,CASSLHPTGGSYEQYF,TGCGCCAGCAGCTTGCACCCGACAGGGGGTTCCTACGAGCAGTACTTC
TRBJ2-2,.,.,TRBV7-7,CASSLEGVTGELFF,TGTGCCAGCAGCTTAGAGGGGGTAACCGGGGAGCTGTTTTTT
TRBJ1-5,.,.,TRBV28,CASSLGNQPQHF,TGTGCCAGCAGTTTAGGGAATCAGCCCCAGCATTTT
TRBJ2-2,.,.,TRBV19,CASSMGAGETGELFF,TGTGCCAGTAGTATGGGGGCAGGGGAGACCGGGGAGCTGTTTTTT